The subject of this entry is one T cell receptor (beta chain). Its binding antigen is unknown. No clone much larger than this one lies a single base away; base qualities are absent. The data belong to a study of T-cell reconstitution after alpha-beta-depleted transplantation in children (dated by TCRdb to the mid-2010s). Looking at the study overall: Using TCR repertoire profiling, the study followed T-cell immune reconstitution in a quantitative way in children after TCRalphabeta/CD19-depleted allogeneic hematopoietic cell transplantation. Here is what the overall study found, with its caveats: Over the following months the frequencies of hyperexpanded clones went down, and after one year T-cell counts and TCRbeta diversity were mostly credited to newly produced T cells. About two months after transplant, the apparently early recovery of alphabetaT-cell counts reportedly depended on just several hundred clones that had expanded rapidly and came from non-depleted graft cells. In some patients, high TCRbeta diversity at day 60 was attributed to recipient T cells and intrathymic progenitors that had survived conditioning.

The sample's treatment or condition label, in plain terms: allogeneic hematopoietic cell transplantation with graft depleted of TCRalphabeta T cells and CD19 B cells. TCRalphabeta/CD19-depleted allogeneic hematopoietic cell grafts were given to the transplant recipients, all of whom were children. Receptor amplification or capture employed PCR. Sequencing was carried out with an Illumina HiSeq 2500. TCR library preparation used molecular barcoding, with unique molecular identifiers applied to normalize quantification of the TCRbeta repertoire. Starting from the raw public reads, TCRdb applied fastp trimming at Q25, assembled clones with MiXCR and retained in-frame beta chains. Rows merge per CDR3 protein into single entries with the most common DNA and genes. This sample has some 450,000 distinct CDR3 sequences in its table, and 43% of those were observed once. Around a quarter of the sample goes to the ten largest clones.

Specimen: PBMCs, collected before TCRalphabeta/CD19-depleted stem cell transplant. The origin of this receptor is a girl aged 2-10 years with aplastic anemia, due to receive a stem cell transplant.

The CDR3 loop reads CAISESSSGSSQYF. The base sequence is TGTGCCATCAGTGAGTCGTCTAGCGGGAGTTCACAGTATTTT. The chain is encoded by TRBV10-3 joined to TRBJ2-3, and TRBD2 aligns with 10 junction nucleotides. V has 0 bases trimmed and J has 12 bases trimmed; junction bases matching no gene number 6. Taken from cysteine to phenylalanine, the CDR3 has 14 residues. Only CDR3 DNA is held: 42 bases, read in frame from base 1. The germline V gene supplies CDR1 ENHRY and CDR2 SYGVKD.